Included here is one T cell receptor beta chain sequence, with context. Using immunoSEQ multiplex PCR, the repertoire was profiled, and TCRdb retains in-frame clones only, with some absent. This sample yields 100,000 to 150,000 clones, of which around 90% are seen a single time; around 19% belongs to the top ten. This entry comes from a study of T cell responses to AZD1222 COVID-19 vaccine. Here the sequenced sample was peripheral blood, taken on day 0 of MenACWY control vaccination. The sequence was collected from an adult in good health.

DNA for the CDR3: TGTGCCAGCTCACCGGGGGTAGATACGCAGTATTTT. Its protein product is CASSPGVDTQYF. The genes are TRBV18 and TRBJ2-3; D is perhaps TRBD1 or TRBD2 (5 bases each). The V gene's germline CDR1 is KGHSH and CDR2 LQKENI. This CDR3 has 12 amino acids. The germline V and J ends were trimmed by 3 bases and 5 bases, with 6 bases remaining between them.